This entry features one T cell receptor beta chain sequence. This clonotype was seen ten or more times. There is no known antigen for this receptor. Base qualities are not provided; no much larger clone lies one nucleotide away. The V end loses 4 bases and the J end loses 5 bases, and a stretch of 11 bases separates them. The germline V gene (reference sequence) provides CDR1 WNHNN and CDR2 SYGVQD. The CDR3 contains 13 residues, cysteine and phenylalanine counted. Just the 39-base CDR3 DNA is kept, in frame starting at base 1. Genomic DNA was used as template for profiling of TCR beta VDJ combinations and CDR3 sequences. TCR repertoire sequencing was run on an Illumina HiSeq 2000. Per the authors' processing: Repertoires were assessed using TRBV/TRBJ rearrangement plots, CDR3 size and DJ length profiles, and Simpson's diversity index. The immunodominant clone was defined as the most abundant DNA sequence in deep sequencing data. CDR3 amino acid sequences were screened for sharing across subjects and were compared with published repertoires and the VDJdb database. TCRdb took the public reads, trimmed them with fastp at Q25, ran MiXCR for clone calling and kept in-frame beta chains. All rows with the same CDR3 protein become a single entry with the most common DNA and genes. The V and J calls follow TCRdb's processing rather than the paper's. This sample is represented by approximately 300,000 distinct CDR3 sequences; about 50% of them were singletons. Roughly 1.2% of the sample is held by the ten biggest clonotypes.

These data originate in a study of CD8+CD57+ T cells in acquired aplastic anemia (dated by TCRdb to the late 2010s). Broadly, across the study: On average, sorted CD4+ and CD8+ cells yielded around 3.5 ug of extracted DNA, with a range of 0.2 to 27.4 ug. CD8+CD57+ expansion was defined as frequency above the mean frequency observed in healthy subjects. Beyond this particular receptor, the publication reports: CD8+ Simpson's diversity did not differ significantly between patients and healthy controls (P=0.060). Although some 28 CD8+ CDR3 sequences were shared by patients and controls, these sequences appeared highly expressed in patients and within the immunodominant clones of patients.

Patients chosen for sequencing had shown expansion of CD8+CD57+ cells by flow cytometry. Severe acquired aplastic anemia was diagnosed in all patients according to International Study of Aplastic Anemia and Agranulocytosis and Camitta criteria. At the time blood was sampled, none of the patients had received any therapy. TCR repertoires of sorted CD4+ and CD8+ blood T cells from severe aplastic anemia patients and healthy subjects were deep-sequenced in the study. In the USA, patient enrollment took place under clinicaltrials.gov protocols 00001620, 01623167, 00001397, 00071045, 00081523 and 00961064. Ficoll-Paque density gradient centrifugation was used to isolate peripheral blood mononuclear cells. Before DNA was extracted, CD4+ and CD8+ T cells were sorted using either FACS or magnetic beads.

Sequenced material: sorted CD4+, CD8+, or CD8+CD57+ T cells (not recorded which) from PBMCs. Rearrangement joined TRBV10-1 to TRBJ2-5; the D gene is unclear. The origin of this receptor is a human donor with aplastic anemia. The nucleotide sequence is given as TGCGCCAGCAGTGGAACTACGAGGGAGACCCAGTACTTC. This gives the protein CASSGTTRETQYF.